This T cell receptor (beta chain) was found in a study of blood T cell repertoires in COVID-19. Study details: The United States, Italy and Spain provided the acute and convalescent COVID-19 samples. Nucleic acid was either cDNA or gDNA, and it came from T cells, B-cell-depleted T cells, or PBMCs.

Assay used: immunoSEQ multiplex PCR; TCRdb lists only in-frame clones, some missing. The sample has 200,000 to 250,000 clones; more than 75% are singletons. V lost 1 base and J lost 2, with 6 bases in between. Germline V lookup: CDR1 SGHRS, CDR2 YFSETQ. The CDR3 consists of 13 residues. This clone was seen a handful of times. This clonotype originated in an older man with acute or convalescent COVID-19. Specimen: peripheral blood. The chain has TRBV5-1 and TRBJ1-2; D is undetermined. The DNA of the CDR3 is TGCGCCAGCAGCTTGAATCTCAACTATGGCTACACCTTC. Its translation is CASSLNLNYGYTF. Looking up the rest from reference TRBV5-1 and TRBJ1-2 gives the full variable domain: KAGVTQTPRYLIKTRGQQVTLSCSPISGHRSVSWYQQTPGQGLQFLFEYFSETQRNKGNFPGRFSGRQFSNSRSEMNVSTLELGDSALYLCASSLNLNYGYTFGSGTRLTVV.